The rows below give T cell receptor beta chains drawn from one sample of a study of control samples from healthy donors and cancer patients. Generated by immunoSEQ multiplex PCR, the TCRdb table keeps only in-frame clones and is missing some. The sample has 85,000 to 95,000 clones; 90% to 95% are singletons. Sequenced material: blood. These receptors were obtained from a woman in her twenties or thirties in good health. CDR3s include the opening cysteine and the closing phenylalanine or tryptophan. Each record gives: V gene, clone size, D gene, J gene, CDR3 protein, CDR3 DNA. A D gene is named only where the DNA matches it firmly. Not every row has a clone size; where given, it reads once, few, many or a size class.

>TRBV5-1|NA|NA|TRBJ2-7
CASSRGYEQYF
TGCGCCAGCAGCAGGGGCTACGAGCAGTACTTC
>TRBV5-1|NA|TRBD1|TRBJ2-2
CASSLDRGSTGELFF
TGCGCCAGCAGCTTGGACAGGGGAAGCACCGGGGAGCTGTTTTTT
>TRBV19|NA|NA|TRBJ2-2
CASIRGGRNTGELFF
TGTGCCAGTATCCGCGGAGGGAGAAACACCGGGGAGCTGTTTTTT
>TRBV28|NA|NA|TRBJ2-3
CASSIRQDNTDTQYF
TGTGCCAGCAGTATCCGACAGGATAACACAGATACGCAGTATTTT
>TRBV5-4|NA|TRBD1|TRBJ2-1
CASSTRTGGSYNEQFF
TGTGCCAGCAGCACCCGGACAGGGGGCTCCTACAATGAGCAGTTCTTC
>TRBV11-2|NA|TRBD2|TRBJ2-2
CASKPTSGNTGELFF
TGTGCCAGCAAGCCGACTAGCGGGAACACCGGGGAGCTGTTTTTT
>TRBV20-1|once|NA|TRBJ1-1
CSAPRAAEAFF
TGCAGTGCCCCCCGCGCCGCTGAAGCTTTCTTT
>TRBV24-1|NA|NA|TRBJ2-3
CATSDTLSTDTQYF
TGTGCCACCAGTGATACCTTAAGCACAGATACGCAGTATTTT
>TRBV30|NA|NA|TRBJ1-6
CAWSWEASSPLHF
TGTGCCTGGAGTTGGGAGGCGTCTTCACCCCTCCACTTT
>TRBV18|NA|NA|TRBJ2-3
CASSSGTAGTDTQYF
TGTGCCAGCTCATCCGGGACCGCCGGCACAGATACGCAGTATTTT
>TRBV29-1|NA|TRBD1|TRBJ1-2
CSGGSTGINYGYTF
TGCAGCGGTGGATCGACAGGGATTAACTATGGCTACACCTTC
>TRBV6-5|NA|TRBD1|TRBJ2-7
CASLLAGTGRYEQYF
TGTGCCAGCCTCTTAGCCGGGACAGGGAGATACGAGCAGTACTTC
>TRBV18|NA|TRBD1|TRBJ2-7
CASSPPSGGYEQYF
TGTGCCAGCTCACCACCGTCAGGGGGCTACGAGCAGTACTTC
>TRBV4-2|NA|TRBD2|TRBJ2-5
CASSQDSSGEKTQYF
TGTGCCAGCAGCCAAGATTCTAGCGGGGAGAAGACCCAGTACTTC
>TRBV7-3|NA|NA|TRBJ2-1
CASSLGGASGYNEQFF
TGTGCCAGCAGCTTAGGGGGGGCCTCTGGTTACAATGAGCAGTTCTTC
>TRBV5-5|NA|TRBD1|TRBJ1-1
CASSLVFPGGGEAFF
TGTGCCAGCAGCTTGGTGTTCCCAGGGGGCGGTGAAGCTTTCTTT
>TRBV6-5|once|TRBD1|TRBJ2-1
CASSYNRGFEQFF
TGTGCCAGCAGTTACAACAGGGGCTTTGAGCAGTTCTTC
>TRBV5-6|NA|NA|TRBJ2-5
CASSSSNRVETQYF
TGTGCCAGCAGCTCATCGAACAGGGTTGAGACCCAGTACTTC
>TRBV30|NA|NA|TRBJ2-7
CAWSPDSSYEQYF
TGTGCCTGGAGTCCGGACAGCTCCTACGAGCAGTACTTC
>TRBV28|NA|NA|TRBJ1-4
CARGGGGTVNEKLFF
TGTGCCCGCGGGGGCGGGGGGACGGTAAATGAAAAACTGTTTTTT
>TRBV16|once|TRBD2|TRBJ2-1
CASSQFSGRENEQFF
TGTGCCAGCAGCCAATTTAGCGGGAGGGAAAATGAGCAGTTCTTC
>TRBV6-5|NA|NA|TRBJ2-3
CASSYSMRISTDTQYF
TGTGCCAGCAGTTACTCCATGAGGATAAGCACAGATACGCAGTATTTT
>TRBV12-5|NA|NA|TRBJ2-3
CASGFALGGTDTQYF
TGTGCTAGTGGTTTCGCGTTGGGTGGCACAGATACGCAGTATTTT
>TRBV10-1|NA|TRBD1|TRBJ1-1
CASSLSQGDEAFF
TGCGCCAGCAGCCTTTCACAGGGGGATGAAGCTTTCTTT
>TRBV19|NA|TRBD1|TRBJ1-6
CASSSRRGQGNSPLHF
TGTGCCAGTAGCTCACGCCGGGGACAGGGAAATTCCCCCCTCCACTTT
>TRBV2|NA|NA|TRBJ1-6
CASQEADSSYNSPLHF
TGTGCCAGCCAAGAAGCCGATAGCTCCTATAATTCACCCCTCCACTTT
>TRBV6-1|NA|NA|TRBJ2-1
CASSELGARNNEQFF
TGTGCCAGCAGTGAACTAGGTGCAAGAAATAATGAGCAGTTCTTC
>TRBV14|NA|NA|TRBJ1-6
CASSPKEAEPLHF
TGTGCCAGCAGCCCGAAGGAGGCGGAGCCCCTCCACTTT
>TRBV18|NA|NA|TRBJ2-7
CASSLTLGHDEQYF
TGTGCCAGCTCACTCACCCTGGGGCACGACGAGCAGTACTTC
>TRBV20-1|NA|NA|TRBJ2-1
CSASRYNEQFF
TGCAGTGCTAGTCGATACAATGAGCAGTTCTTC
>TRBV20-1|once|NA|TRBJ2-7
CSASREYEQYF
TGCAGTGCTAGCAGGGAGTACGAGCAGTACTTC
>TRBV7-9|NA|NA|TRBJ1-6
CASSRPLGPLHF
TGTGCCAGCAGCCGCCCCCTTGGACCCCTCCACTTT